This is a list of T cell receptor beta chains from one sample in a study of T cell changes during pregnancy in multiple sclerosis. The data were produced by immunoSEQ multiplex PCR, yet TCRdb's version contains in-frame clones alone and is incomplete. The sample has tens of thousands of clones, around 88% seen once. Source: CD4+ T cells from peripheral blood mononuclear cells, taken in the first trimester of pregnancy. These receptor sequences come from a female donor in good health, enrolled as a control in a pregnancy study. CDR3s include the opening cysteine and the closing phenylalanine or tryptophan. A D gene is named only where the DNA matches it firmly. The size of a clone is reported for some rows only, either as once, few or many, or as a class for expanded clones.

clone_size j_call d_call v_call cdr3_nt cdr3_aa
NA TRBJ2-7 TRBD2 TRBV7-2 TGTGCCAGCAGCTTAGCCTCTAGCGGGAGCCACGAGCAGTACTTC CASSLASSGSHEQYF
NA TRBJ2-7 NA TRBV19 TGTGCCAGTAGTATCGACAGCCCCTACAAGCAGTACTTC CASSIDSPYKQYF
NA TRBJ2-7 NA TRBV28 TGTGCCAGCAGCTTGACAGGTAACTCCTACGAGCAGTACTTC CASSLTGNSYEQYF
NA TRBJ2-7 TRBD2 TRBV9 TGTGCCAGCAGCGTAGGCGAATGGCGGGGGGCGCCCTACGAGCAGTACTTC CASSVGEWRGAPYEQYF
once TRBJ2-4 TRBD2 TRBV10-1 TGCGCCAGCAGTGATGGGGGGGGAGACATTCAGTACTTC CASSDGGGDIQYF
NA TRBJ1-2 NA TRBV2 TGTGCCAGCAGTGAAGCGCTTAGGAAGGGAGGGAGCTACACCTTC CASSEALRKGGSYTF
NA TRBJ1-1 NA TRBV6-5 TGTGCCAGCACCCGGACGGGGGGAGGGAGCACTGAAGCTTTCTTT CASTRTGGGSTEAFF
few TRBJ2-7 NA TRBV10-3 TGTGCCATCAGAATAGACAGATCCTACGAGCAGTACTTC CAIRIDRSYEQYF
NA TRBJ2-3 NA TRBV7-2 TGTGCCAGCAGCCGGCAGCGGACTAGCACAGATACGCAGTATTTT CASSRQRTSTDTQYF
NA TRBJ1-2 TRBD1 TRBV19 TGTGCCAGTAGTAGCTCCGGGACAGTGTACGGCTACACCTTC CASSSSGTVYGYTF
NA TRBJ1-2 NA TRBV2 TGTGCCAGCAGTCACTCCCCATCCCCCGGGGGGCTGGTCTATGGCTACACCTTC CASSHSPSPGGLVYGYTF
once TRBJ1-1 TRBD1 TRBV2 TGTGCCAGCAGCCGACAGGGGAACACTGAAGCTTTCTTT CASSRQGNTEAFF
NA TRBJ1-2 NA TRBV6-6 TGTGCCAGCAGTTATCAGGGTCATGGCTACACCTTC CASSYQGHGYTF
NA TRBJ1-6 NA TRBV7-3 TGTGCCAGCAGTTTACAGGGTCGCAATTCACCCCTCCACTTT CASSLQGRNSPLHF
NA TRBJ1-2 NA TRBV6-5 TGTGCCAGCAGTTACGGAGGCAGCCGAAACTATGGCTACACCTTC CASSYGGSRNYGYTF
NA TRBJ1-6 NA TRBV19 TGTGCCAGTAGTATATACGTCGGCAGGGTGAGATCACCCCTCCACTTT CASSIYVGRVRSPLHF
NA TRBJ1-2 TRBD1 TRBV5-1 TGCGCCAGCAGCTCCGGAACAGGGGTATTTGGCTACACCTTC CASSSGTGVFGYTF
once TRBJ2-2 TRBD1 TRBV5-1 TGCGCCAGCAGCTCAACCGGGACAGGGCGCACCGGGGAGCTGTTTTTT CASSSTGTGRTGELFF
NA TRBJ2-1 TRBD1 TRBV27 TGTGCCAGCAGTAGGACAGGGTACTCCTACAATGAGCAGTTCTTC CASSRTGYSYNEQFF
NA TRBJ1-2 NA TRBV7-9 TGTGCCAGCAGCTACCCTGAGGGCTCAGCTAACTATGGCTACACCTTC CASSYPEGSANYGYTF
NA TRBJ2-5 NA TRBV5-6 TGTGCCAGCAGCTTGGCCACCGGACTGCCACAAGAGACCCAGTACTTC CASSLATGLPQETQYF
NA TRBJ2-3 NA TRBV5-6 TGTGCCAGCAGCTTACTAGCAACAGATACGCAGTATTTT CASSLLATDTQYF
NA TRBJ1-4 NA TRBV5-1 TGCGCCAGCAGCTTGGATCCGGTATCTAATGAAAAACTGTTTTTT CASSLDPVSNEKLFF
few TRBJ1-6 NA TRBV7-9 TGTGCCAGCAGCTTACAACAGGCCGGGGGTAATTCACCCCTCCACTTT CASSLQQAGGNSPLHF
medium-sized TRBJ1-4 TRBD1 TRBV9 TGTGCCAGCAGCCCTGGGACAGGGAGGAATGAAAAACTGTTTTTT CASSPGTGRNEKLFF
NA TRBJ2-7 TRBD2 TRBV7-2 TGTGCCAGCAGCTTCATGACTAGCGGGGGGGCTGGGCGCGAGCAGTACTTC CASSFMTSGGAGREQYF
NA TRBJ1-4 TRBD1 TRBV7-6 TGTGCCAGCAGCTTCGGACAGGGGGAGGCTAATGAAAAACTGTTTTTT CASSFGQGEANEKLFF
once TRBJ1-1 NA TRBV5-1 TGCGCCAGCAGCTGGGGGACTAGGGGGAACACTGAAGCTTTCTTT CASSWGTRGNTEAFF